A selection of T cell receptor beta chains follows, all from one sample in a study of blood T cell repertoires in COVID-19. TCRdb keeps only in-frame clones here, not all; method: immunoSEQ multiplex PCR. Of about 150,000 clones in the sample, about four fifths are singletons; the top ten hold under 9.5%. The sequenced sample was PBMCs or T cells enriched from blood (not recorded which). All receptors derive from a man aged 50 to 60 who had recovered from COVID-19. Both conserved end residues are part of each CDR3. Each record gives: V gene, clone size, J gene, D gene, CDR3 DNA, CDR3 protein. A D gene is named only where the DNA matches it firmly. The size field is filled for only some rows; it gives once, few, many or a size class.

V: TRBV7-2; size: -; J: TRBJ1-6; D: TRBD1; DNA: TGTGCCAGCAGCCGCTACACAGGGGGCAATTCACCCCTCCACTTT; CDR3: CASSRYTGGNSPLHF
V: TRBV7-9; size: -; J: TRBJ2-7; D: -; DNA: TGTGCCAGCAGCTTTCCAGGGGCCCTCGAGCAGTACTTC; CDR3: CASSFPGALEQYF
V: TRBV3-1/TRBV3-2; size: -; J: TRBJ1-3; D: -; DNA: TGTGCCAGCAGCCAGCGGGGGGCGGGAAACACCATATATTTT; CDR3: CASSQRGAGNTIYF
V: TRBV6-6; size: -; J: TRBJ1-3; D: TRBD1; DNA: TGTGCCAGCAGGGGACAGGGGGGCACCATATATTTT; CDR3: CASRGQGGTIYF
V: TRBV30; size: -; J: TRBJ2-4; D: TRBD1; DNA: TGTGCCTGGAGTGGGACAGGGGGTGCAAGCGACATTCAGTACTTC; CDR3: CAWSGTGGASDIQYF
V: TRBV24-1; size: -; J: TRBJ2-3; D: TRBD2; DNA: TGTGCCACCAGTGATTGGGGGGATGGTGGTAGCGGGGGAGGAGATACGCAGTATTTT; CDR3: CATSDWGDGGSGGGDTQYF
V: TRBV7-2; size: -; J: TRBJ2-5; D: TRBD1; DNA: TGTGCCAGCAGCGCGGGACAGGGCGGAGAGACCCAGTACTTC; CDR3: CASSAGQGGETQYF
V: TRBV2; size: once; J: TRBJ1-6; D: -; DNA: TGTGCCAGCAGAGATACAGGGAACCCCTATAATTCACCCCTCCACTTT; CDR3: CASRDTGNPYNSPLHF
V: TRBV10-3; size: -; J: TRBJ1-1; D: -; DNA: TGTGCCACCAAAGGCCGACAGGAATACACTGAAGCTTTCTTT; CDR3: CATKGRQEYTEAFF
V: TRBV7-6; size: -; J: TRBJ1-4; D: TRBD1; DNA: TGTGCCAGCAGCATAGGGACAGGGACTAATGAAAAACTGTTTTTT; CDR3: CASSIGTGTNEKLFF
V: TRBV5-4; size: -; J: TRBJ2-2; D: TRBD1; DNA: TGTGCCAGCAGCAGACACGGACAGGGCGAGGCCGGGGAGCTGTTTTTT; CDR3: CASSRHGQGEAGELFF
V: TRBV7-2; size: -; J: TRBJ2-5; D: -; DNA: TGTGCCAGCAGCTTAGGAGGTGTTGCGGAGACCCAGTACTTC; CDR3: CASSLGGVAETQYF
V: TRBV10-1; size: -; J: TRBJ2-7; D: TRBD1; DNA: TGCGCCAGCAGCGACAGGGGACCCTACGAGCAGTACTTC; CDR3: CASSDRGPYEQYF
V: TRBV10-3; size: few; J: TRBJ2-2; D: TRBD2; DNA: TGTGCCATCAGGAGCGGGGGGCCCTTCACCGGGGAGCTGTTTTTT; CDR3: CAIRSGGPFTGELFF
V: TRBV13; size: -; J: TRBJ1-1; D: -; DNA: TGTGCCAGCAGCTTAGCCCGGGGGGAAACTGAAGCTTTCTTT; CDR3: CASSLARGETEAFF
V: TRBV5-1; size: -; J: TRBJ2-3; D: -; DNA: TGCGCCAGCAGCTTACAGGGAATTCCAGATACGCAGTATTTT; CDR3: CASSLQGIPDTQYF
V: TRBV19; size: -; J: TRBJ2-5; D: TRBD2; DNA: TGTGCCAGTAGTATAGATCGACTAGCGGGGGTGGAGACCCAGTACTTC; CDR3: CASSIDRLAGVETQYF
V: TRBV3-1/TRBV3-2; size: once; J: TRBJ2-7; D: -; DNA: TGTGCCAGTAGCCTAGCAGGGGTTAACTACGAGCAGTACTTC; CDR3: CASSLAGVNYEQYF
V: TRBV7-9; size: many; J: TRBJ2-3; D: TRBD1; DNA: TGTGCCAGCAGCTTACGGACAGGATGGGGCACAGATACGCAGTATTTT; CDR3: CASSLRTGWGTDTQYF
V: TRBV27; size: -; J: TRBJ1-5; D: -; DNA: TGTGCCAGCAGTTTGGGCAGGCAGGATCAGCCCCAGCATTTT; CDR3: CASSLGRQDQPQHF
V: TRBV20-1; size: -; J: TRBJ2-3; D: TRBD2; DNA: TGCAGTGCTAGTGATCTAGCGGGGGCACACACAGATACGCAGTATTTT; CDR3: CSASDLAGAHTDTQYF
V: TRBV7-9; size: once; J: TRBJ2-7; D: -; DNA: TGTGCCAGCAGCCCACCCAGGGTATCCGAGCAGTACTTC; CDR3: CASSPPRVSEQYF
V: TRBV11-2; size: -; J: TRBJ1-1; D: -; DNA: TGTGCCAGCAGCTTTAGAGCCAAAGAAAAAAGACAGAACACTGAAGCTTTCTTT; CDR3: CASSFRAKEKRQNTEAFF
V: TRBV7-3; size: -; J: TRBJ2-2; D: -; DNA: TGTGCCAGCAGCTTATTCGGGGGTAACACCGGGGAGCTGTTTTTT; CDR3: CASSLFGGNTGELFF
V: TRBV21-1; size: -; J: TRBJ2-2; D: -; DNA: TGTGCCAGCAGCAAAGACGAGACTAGGGATTCGAACACCGGGGAGCTGTTTTTT; CDR3: CASSKDETRDSNTGELFF
V: TRBV5-5; size: -; J: TRBJ1-1; D: -; DNA: TGTGCCAGCAGCTTGGTTGGAGGGGCCCCTGAAGCTTTCTTT; CDR3: CASSLVGGAPEAFF
V: TRBV25-1; size: -; J: TRBJ2-1; D: TRBD1; DNA: TGTGCCAGCAGTGAAGCCGGACAGGGCGAGCAGTTCTTC; CDR3: CASSEAGQGEQFF
V: TRBV29-1; size: -; J: TRBJ1-1; D: -; DNA: TGCAGCGTTTCCGGGAACACTGAAGCTTTCTTT; CDR3: CSVSGNTEAFF
V: TRBV24-1; size: once; J: TRBJ2-7; D: -; DNA: TGTGCCACCAGTGATTCGCTCCCGGACACAGCCTACGAGCAGTACTTC; CDR3: CATSDSLPDTAYEQYF
V: TRBV7-2; size: -; J: TRBJ2-5; D: -; DNA: TGTGCCAGCAGCTTACGACGGGGAGAGACCCAGTACTTC; CDR3: CASSLRRGETQYF
V: TRBV5-1; size: once; J: TRBJ2-3; D: TRBD2; DNA: TGCGCCAGCAGCTCCCTTCGGGGGGGCGCAGATACGCAGTATTTT; CDR3: CASSSLRGGADTQYF
V: TRBV13; size: -; J: TRBJ2-7; D: -; DNA: TGTGCCAGCAGCTTAACAGGGACCTACGAGCAGTACTTC; CDR3: CASSLTGTYEQYF
V: TRBV7-2; size: -; J: TRBJ2-2; D: TRBD1; DNA: TGTGCCAGCAGCTTAGGACAGGGGGCCACCGGGGAGCTGTTTTTT; CDR3: CASSLGQGATGELFF
V: TRBV27; size: -; J: TRBJ1-5; D: -; DNA: TGTGCCACGACTTTGGACAGTGGGAATCAGCCCCAGCATTTT; CDR3: CATTLDSGNQPQHF
V: TRBV19; size: -; J: TRBJ1-5; D: TRBD1; DNA: TGTGCCAGTAGTGACAGGGGCGCGTTTCAGCCCCAGCATTTT; CDR3: CASSDRGAFQPQHF
V: TRBV6-5; size: -; J: TRBJ1-3; D: -; DNA: TGTGCCAGCAGACGAACAGGGACCGGAAACACCATATATTTT; CDR3: CASRRTGTGNTIYF
V: TRBV19; size: -; J: TRBJ2-3; D: -; DNA: TGTGCTAGAAATAACCCAGGAAATACGCAGTATTTT; CDR3: CARNNPGNTQYF
V: TRBV28; size: -; J: TRBJ1-6; D: TRBD1; DNA: TGTGCCAGCAGGGGGGAACAGGGGGGCAATTCACCCCTCCACTTT; CDR3: CASRGEQGGNSPLHF
V: TRBV7-2; size: -; J: TRBJ1-5; D: TRBD1; DNA: TGTGCCAGCAGCAACAGGGGTCAGCCCCAGCATTTT; CDR3: CASSNRGQPQHF
V: TRBV2; size: -; J: TRBJ1-6; D: TRBD1; DNA: TGTGCCAGCAGTGAAGTGCCGGGACAGGGCTCACCCCTCCACTTT; CDR3: CASSEVPGQGSPLHF
V: TRBV24-1; size: few; J: TRBJ1-5; D: -; DNA: TGTGCCACCAGTGATTTGCGTGACACGATACCTGGCAATCAGCCCCAGCATTTT; CDR3: CATSDLRDTIPGNQPQHF
V: TRBV11-2; size: -; J: TRBJ1-5; D: -; DNA: TGTGCCAGCAGTTTAGATGGGCAGGTTTATCAGCCCCAGCATTTT; CDR3: CASSLDGQVYQPQHF
V: TRBV19; size: -; J: TRBJ1-5; D: TRBD1; DNA: TGTGCCAGTAGTATTGAAGGGACAGGGAATCAGCCCCAGCATTTT; CDR3: CASSIEGTGNQPQHF
V: TRBV3-1/TRBV3-2; size: -; J: TRBJ2-7; D: -; DNA: TGTGCCAGCAGCCAAGATAAGCAGGCTCAGTACTTC; CDR3: CASSQDKQAQYF
V: TRBV6-5; size: -; J: TRBJ1-6; D: TRBD1; DNA: TGTGCCAGCAGTCAGGGGGATAATTCACCCCTCCACTTT; CDR3: CASSQGDNSPLHF
V: TRBV6-5; size: few; J: TRBJ1-1; D: TRBD1; DNA: TGTGCCAGCAGTTACTCGACAGGGCCCATGAACACTGAAGCTTTCTTT; CDR3: CASSYSTGPMNTEAFF